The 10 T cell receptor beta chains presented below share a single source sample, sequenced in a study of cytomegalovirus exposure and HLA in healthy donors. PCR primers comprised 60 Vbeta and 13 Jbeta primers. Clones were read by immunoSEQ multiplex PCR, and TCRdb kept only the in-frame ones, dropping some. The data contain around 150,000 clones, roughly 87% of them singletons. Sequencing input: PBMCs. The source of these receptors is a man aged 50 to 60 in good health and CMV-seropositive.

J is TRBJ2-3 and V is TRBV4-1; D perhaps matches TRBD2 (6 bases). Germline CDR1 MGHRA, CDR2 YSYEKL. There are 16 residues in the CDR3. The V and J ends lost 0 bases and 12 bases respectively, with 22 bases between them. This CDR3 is CASSQEASALTLRQYF. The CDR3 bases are TGCGCCAGCAGCCAAGAGGCTAGCGCACTCACCCTCCGCCAGTATTTT.

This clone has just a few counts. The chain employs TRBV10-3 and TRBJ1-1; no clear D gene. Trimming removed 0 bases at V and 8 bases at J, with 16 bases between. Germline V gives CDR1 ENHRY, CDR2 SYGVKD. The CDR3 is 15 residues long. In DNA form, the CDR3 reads TGTGCCATCAGTGAGTCGGAGGTTCGACAATCCGAAGCTTTCTTT. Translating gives CAISESEVRQSEAFF.

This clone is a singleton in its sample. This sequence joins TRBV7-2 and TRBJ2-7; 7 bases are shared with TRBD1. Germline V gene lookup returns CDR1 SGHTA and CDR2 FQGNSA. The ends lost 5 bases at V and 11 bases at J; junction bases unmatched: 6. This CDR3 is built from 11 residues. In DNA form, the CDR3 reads TGTGCCAGCAGCGCAGACAGGGCCGAGTACTTC. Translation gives CASSADRAEYF.

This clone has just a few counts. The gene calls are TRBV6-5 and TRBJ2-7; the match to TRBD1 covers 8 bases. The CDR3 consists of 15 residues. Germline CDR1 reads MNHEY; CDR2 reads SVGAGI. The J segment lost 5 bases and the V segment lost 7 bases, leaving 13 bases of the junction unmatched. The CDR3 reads CASTSDRASADEQYF. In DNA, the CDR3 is TGTGCCAGCACCTCGGACAGGGCTAGTGCGGACGAGCAGTACTTC.

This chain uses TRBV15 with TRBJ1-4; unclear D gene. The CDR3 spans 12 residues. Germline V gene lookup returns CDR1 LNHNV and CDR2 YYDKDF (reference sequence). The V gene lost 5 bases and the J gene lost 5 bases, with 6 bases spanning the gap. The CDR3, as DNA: TGTGCCACCAGCTTAGTGAATGAAAAACTGTTTTTT. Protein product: CATSLVNEKLFF.

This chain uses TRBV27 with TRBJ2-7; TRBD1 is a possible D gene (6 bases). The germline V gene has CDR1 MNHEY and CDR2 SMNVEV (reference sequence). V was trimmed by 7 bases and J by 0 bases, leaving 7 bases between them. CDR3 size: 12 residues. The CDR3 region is CASTDSSYEQYF. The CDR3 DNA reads TGTGCCAGCACGGACAGCTCCTACGAGCAGTACTTC.

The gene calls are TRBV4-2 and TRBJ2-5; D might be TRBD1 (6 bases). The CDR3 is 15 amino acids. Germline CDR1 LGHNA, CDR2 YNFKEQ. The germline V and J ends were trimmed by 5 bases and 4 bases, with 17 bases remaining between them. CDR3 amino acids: CASSGRTGMGETQYF. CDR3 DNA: TGTGCCAGCAGCGGACGAACAGGGATGGGAGAGACCCAGTACTTC.

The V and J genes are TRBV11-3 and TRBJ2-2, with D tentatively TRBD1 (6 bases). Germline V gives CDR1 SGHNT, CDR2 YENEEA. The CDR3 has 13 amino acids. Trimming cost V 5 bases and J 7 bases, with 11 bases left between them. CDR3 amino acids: CASSPQGIGELFF. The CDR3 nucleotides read TGTGCCAGCAGCCCTCAGGGGATCGGGGAGCTGTTTTTT.

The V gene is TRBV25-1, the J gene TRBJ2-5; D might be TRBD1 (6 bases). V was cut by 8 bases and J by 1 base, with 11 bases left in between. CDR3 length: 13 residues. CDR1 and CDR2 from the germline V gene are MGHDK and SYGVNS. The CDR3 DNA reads TGTGCCAGCGAAAGGACAGCCCAAGAGACCCAGTACTTC. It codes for CASERTAQETQYF.

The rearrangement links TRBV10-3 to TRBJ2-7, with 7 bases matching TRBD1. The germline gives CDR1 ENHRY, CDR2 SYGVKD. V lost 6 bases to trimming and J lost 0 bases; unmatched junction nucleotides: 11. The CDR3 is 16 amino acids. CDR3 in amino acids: CAISPTGLGYSYEQYF. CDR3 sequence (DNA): TGTGCCATCAGCCCGACAGGGTTAGGGTACTCCTACGAGCAGTACTTC.